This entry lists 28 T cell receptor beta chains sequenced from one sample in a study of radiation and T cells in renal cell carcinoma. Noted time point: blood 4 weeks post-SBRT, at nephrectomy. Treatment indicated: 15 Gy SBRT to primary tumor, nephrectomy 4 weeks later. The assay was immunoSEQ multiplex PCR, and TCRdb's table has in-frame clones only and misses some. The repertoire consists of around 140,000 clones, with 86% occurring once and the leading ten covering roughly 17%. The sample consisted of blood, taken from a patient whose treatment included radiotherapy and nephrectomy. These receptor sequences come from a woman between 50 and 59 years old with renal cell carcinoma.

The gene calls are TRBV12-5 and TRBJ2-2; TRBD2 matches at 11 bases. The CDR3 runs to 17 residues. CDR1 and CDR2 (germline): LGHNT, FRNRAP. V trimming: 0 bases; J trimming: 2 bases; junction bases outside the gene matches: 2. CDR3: CASGLVTSGVNTGELFF. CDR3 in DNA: TGTGCTAGTGGTTTGGTGACTAGCGGGGTTAACACCGGGGAGCTGTTTTTT.

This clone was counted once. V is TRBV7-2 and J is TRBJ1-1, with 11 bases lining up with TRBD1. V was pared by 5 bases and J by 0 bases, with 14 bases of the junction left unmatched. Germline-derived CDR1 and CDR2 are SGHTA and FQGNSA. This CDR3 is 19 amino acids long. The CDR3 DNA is TGTGCCAGCAGCCGCATCCGGACCCGGGACAGGGGGGTGAACACTGAAGCTTTCTTT. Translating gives CASSRIRTRDRGVNTEAFF.

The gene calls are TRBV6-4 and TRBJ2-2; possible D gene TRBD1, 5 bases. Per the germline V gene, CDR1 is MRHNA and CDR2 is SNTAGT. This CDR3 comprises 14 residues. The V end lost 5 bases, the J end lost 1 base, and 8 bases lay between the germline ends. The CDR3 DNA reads TGTGCCAGCAGTCTGACAGTGAACACCGGGGAGCTGTTTTTT. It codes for CASSLTVNTGELFF.

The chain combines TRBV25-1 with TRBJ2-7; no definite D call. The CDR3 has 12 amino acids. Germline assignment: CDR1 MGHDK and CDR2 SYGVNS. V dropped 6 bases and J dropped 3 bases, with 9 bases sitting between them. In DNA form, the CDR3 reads TGTGCCAGCAGAGTTTTTAACTACGAGCAGTACTTC. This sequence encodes CASRVFNYEQYF.

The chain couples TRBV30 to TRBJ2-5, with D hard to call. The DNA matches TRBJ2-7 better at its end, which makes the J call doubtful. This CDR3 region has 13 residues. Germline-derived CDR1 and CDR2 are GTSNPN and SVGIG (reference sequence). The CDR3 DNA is TGTGCCTTTAGAGGCATCGGACCCTACGAGCAGTACTTC. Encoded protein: CAFRGIGPYEQYF.

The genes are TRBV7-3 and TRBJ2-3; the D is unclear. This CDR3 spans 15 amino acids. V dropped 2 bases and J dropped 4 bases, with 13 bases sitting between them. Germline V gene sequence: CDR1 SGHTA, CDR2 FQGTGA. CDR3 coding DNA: TGTGCCAGCAGCTTAGACACTCAAACCTCAGATACGCAGTATTTT. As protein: CASSLDTQTSDTQYF.

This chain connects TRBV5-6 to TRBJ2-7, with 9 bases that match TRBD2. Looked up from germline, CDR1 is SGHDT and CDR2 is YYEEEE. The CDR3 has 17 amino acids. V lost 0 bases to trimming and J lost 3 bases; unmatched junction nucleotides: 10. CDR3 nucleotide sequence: TGTGCCAGCAGCTTGGTTTTAGCGGGAGACCTCCGCTACGAGCAGTACTTC. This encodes CASSLVLAGDLRYEQYF.

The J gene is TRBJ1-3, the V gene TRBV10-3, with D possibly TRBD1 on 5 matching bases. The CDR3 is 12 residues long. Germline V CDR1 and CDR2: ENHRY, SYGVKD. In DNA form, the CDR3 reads TGTGGCGGAGGGGACCCTGGAAACACCATATATTTT. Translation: CGGGDPGNTIYF.

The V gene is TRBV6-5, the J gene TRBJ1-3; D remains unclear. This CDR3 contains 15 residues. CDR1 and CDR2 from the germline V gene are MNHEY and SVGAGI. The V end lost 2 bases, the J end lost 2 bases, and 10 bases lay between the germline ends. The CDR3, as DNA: TGTGCCAGCAGTTACCGCGCTTCGACTGGAAACACCATATATTTT. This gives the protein CASSYRASTGNTIYF.

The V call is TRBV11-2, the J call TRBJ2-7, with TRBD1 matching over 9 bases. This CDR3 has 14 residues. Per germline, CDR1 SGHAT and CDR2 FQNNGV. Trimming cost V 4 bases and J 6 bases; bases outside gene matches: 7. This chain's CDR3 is CASSSSGTGPEQYF. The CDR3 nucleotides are TGTGCCAGCAGCTCCTCCGGGACAGGGCCCGAGCAGTACTTC.

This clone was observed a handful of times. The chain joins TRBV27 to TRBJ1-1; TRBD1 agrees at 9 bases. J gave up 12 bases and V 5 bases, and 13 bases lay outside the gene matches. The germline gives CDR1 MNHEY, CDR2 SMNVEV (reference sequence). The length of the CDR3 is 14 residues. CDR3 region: CASSPRRQGGKTFF. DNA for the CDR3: TGTGCCAGCAGTCCCCGACGACAGGGGGGAAAAACTTTCTTT.

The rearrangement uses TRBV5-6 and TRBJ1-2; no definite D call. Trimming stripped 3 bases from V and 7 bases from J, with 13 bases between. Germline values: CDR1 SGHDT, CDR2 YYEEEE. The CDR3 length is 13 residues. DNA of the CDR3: TGTGCCAGCAGCTCCCCCGGTAGTAGTGGCTACACCTTC. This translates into CASSSPGSSGYTF.

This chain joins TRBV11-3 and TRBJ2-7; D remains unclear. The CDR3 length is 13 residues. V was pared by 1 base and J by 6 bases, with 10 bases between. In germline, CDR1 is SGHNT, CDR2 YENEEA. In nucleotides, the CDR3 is TGTGCCAGCAGCTTAGTTTCGGCTGGCGAGCAGTACTTC. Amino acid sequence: CASSLVSAGEQYF.

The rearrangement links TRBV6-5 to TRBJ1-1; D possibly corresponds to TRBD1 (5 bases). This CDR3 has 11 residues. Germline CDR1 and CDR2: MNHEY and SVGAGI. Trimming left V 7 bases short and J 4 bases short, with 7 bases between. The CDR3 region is CASNRGTEAFF. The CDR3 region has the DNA TGTGCCAGCAATAGGGGCACTGAAGCTTTCTTT.

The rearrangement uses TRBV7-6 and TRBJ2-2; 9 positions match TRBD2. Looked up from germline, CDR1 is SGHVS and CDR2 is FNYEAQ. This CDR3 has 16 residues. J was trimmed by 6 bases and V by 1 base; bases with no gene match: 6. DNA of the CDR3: TGTGCCAGCAGCTTAGTGGTAGTAGCGGGAGCCGGGGAGCTGTTTTTT. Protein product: CASSLVVVAGAGELFF.

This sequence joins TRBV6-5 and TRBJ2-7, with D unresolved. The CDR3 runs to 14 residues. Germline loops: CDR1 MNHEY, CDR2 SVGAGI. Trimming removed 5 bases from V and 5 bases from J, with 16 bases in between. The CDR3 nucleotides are TGTGCCAGCAGTCCCGCCCCCAGCCCCCACGAGCAGTACTTC. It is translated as CASSPAPSPHEQYF.

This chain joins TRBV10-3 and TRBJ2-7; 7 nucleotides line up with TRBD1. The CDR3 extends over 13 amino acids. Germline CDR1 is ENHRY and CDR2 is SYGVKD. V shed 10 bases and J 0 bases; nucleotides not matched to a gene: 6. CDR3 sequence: CATAGTASYEQYF. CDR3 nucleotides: TGTGCCACCGCCGGGACAGCCTCCTACGAGCAGTACTTC.

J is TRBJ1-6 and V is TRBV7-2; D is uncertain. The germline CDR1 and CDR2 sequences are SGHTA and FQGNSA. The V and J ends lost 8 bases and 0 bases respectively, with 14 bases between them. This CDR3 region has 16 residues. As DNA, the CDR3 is TGTGCCAGCTCCCCCTCGCCGAGCTCCTATAATTCACCCCTCCACTTT. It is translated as CASSPSPSSYNSPLHF. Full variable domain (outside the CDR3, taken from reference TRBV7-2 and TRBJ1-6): GAGVSQSPSNKVTEKGKDVELRCDPISGHTALYWYRQSLGQGLEFLIYFQGNSAPDKSGLPSDRFSAERTGGSVSTLTIQRTQQEDSAVYLCASSPSPSSYNSPLHFGNGTRLTVT.

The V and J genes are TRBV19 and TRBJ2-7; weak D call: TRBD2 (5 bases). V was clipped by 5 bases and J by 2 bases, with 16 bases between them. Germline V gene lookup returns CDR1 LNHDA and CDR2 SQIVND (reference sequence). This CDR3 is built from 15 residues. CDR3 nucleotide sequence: TGTGCCAGTAGTCCGCGGGCGGAAACCCCCTACGAGCAGTACTTC. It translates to CASSPRAETPYEQYF.

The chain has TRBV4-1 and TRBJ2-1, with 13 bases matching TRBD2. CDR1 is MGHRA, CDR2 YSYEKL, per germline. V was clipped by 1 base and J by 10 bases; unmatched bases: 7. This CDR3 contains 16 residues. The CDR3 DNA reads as TGCGCCAGCAGCCAAGCACTAGCGGGGGGGGCGAACGAGCAGTTCTTC. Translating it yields CASSQALAGGANEQFF.

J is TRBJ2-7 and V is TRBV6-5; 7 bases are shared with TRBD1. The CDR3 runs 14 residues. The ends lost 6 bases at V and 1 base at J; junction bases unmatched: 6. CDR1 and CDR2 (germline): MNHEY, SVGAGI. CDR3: CASRQGLNSYEQYF. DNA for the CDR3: TGTGCCAGCAGACAGGGGTTGAATTCCTACGAGCAGTACTTC.

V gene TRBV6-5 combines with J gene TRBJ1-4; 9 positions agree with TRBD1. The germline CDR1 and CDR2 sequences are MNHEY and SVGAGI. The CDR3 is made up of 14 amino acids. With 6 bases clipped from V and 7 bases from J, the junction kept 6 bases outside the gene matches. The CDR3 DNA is TGTGCCAGCAGCCGCCGGGACAGGGCTGAAAAACTGTTTTTT. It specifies CASSRRDRAEKLFF.

The CDR3 nucleotides are TGCGCCAGCAGCTTAGCCACTGCAGATACGCAGTATTTT. Translation: CASSLATADTQYF. The rearrangement uses TRBV5-1 and TRBJ2-3; D not resolved. V lost 2 bases and J lost 4, with 8 bases in between. Germline V gene data show CDR1 as SGHRS and CDR2 as YFSETQ. This CDR3 region has 13 residues.

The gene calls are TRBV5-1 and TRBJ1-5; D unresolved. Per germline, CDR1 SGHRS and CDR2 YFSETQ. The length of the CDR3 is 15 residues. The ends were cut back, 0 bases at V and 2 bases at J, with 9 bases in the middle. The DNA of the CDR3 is TGCGCCAGCAGCTTGGGGTCTGGTGGCAATCAGCCCCAGCATTTT. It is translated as CASSLGSGGNQPQHF.

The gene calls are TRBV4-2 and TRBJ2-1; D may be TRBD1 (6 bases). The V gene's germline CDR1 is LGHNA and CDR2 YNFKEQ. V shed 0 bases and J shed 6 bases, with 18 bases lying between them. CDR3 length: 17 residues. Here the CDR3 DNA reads TGTGCCAGCAGCCAAGAACAGACCAGGGGATATGGCAATGAGCAGTTCTTC. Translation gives CASSQEQTRGYGNEQFF.

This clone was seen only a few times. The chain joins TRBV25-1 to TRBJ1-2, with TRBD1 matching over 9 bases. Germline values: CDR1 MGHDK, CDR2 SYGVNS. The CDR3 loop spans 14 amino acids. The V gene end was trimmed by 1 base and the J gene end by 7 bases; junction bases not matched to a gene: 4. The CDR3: CASSEWETGGGYTF. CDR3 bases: TGTGCCAGCAGTGAATGGGAGACAGGGGGTGGCTACACCTTC.

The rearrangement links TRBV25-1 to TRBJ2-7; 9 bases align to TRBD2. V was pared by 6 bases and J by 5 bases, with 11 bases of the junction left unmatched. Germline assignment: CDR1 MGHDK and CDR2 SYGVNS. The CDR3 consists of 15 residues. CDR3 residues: CASRVGSGRSHEQYF. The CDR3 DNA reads TGTGCCAGCAGAGTGGGAAGCGGGAGGAGCCACGAGCAGTACTTC.

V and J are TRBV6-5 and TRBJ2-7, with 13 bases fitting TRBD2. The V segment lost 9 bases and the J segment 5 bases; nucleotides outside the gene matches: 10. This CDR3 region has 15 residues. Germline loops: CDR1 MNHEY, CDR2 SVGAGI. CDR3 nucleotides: TGTGCCAGTCCGAAGGGGACTAGCGGGACCCACGAGCAGTACTTC. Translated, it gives CASPKGTSGTHEQYF.